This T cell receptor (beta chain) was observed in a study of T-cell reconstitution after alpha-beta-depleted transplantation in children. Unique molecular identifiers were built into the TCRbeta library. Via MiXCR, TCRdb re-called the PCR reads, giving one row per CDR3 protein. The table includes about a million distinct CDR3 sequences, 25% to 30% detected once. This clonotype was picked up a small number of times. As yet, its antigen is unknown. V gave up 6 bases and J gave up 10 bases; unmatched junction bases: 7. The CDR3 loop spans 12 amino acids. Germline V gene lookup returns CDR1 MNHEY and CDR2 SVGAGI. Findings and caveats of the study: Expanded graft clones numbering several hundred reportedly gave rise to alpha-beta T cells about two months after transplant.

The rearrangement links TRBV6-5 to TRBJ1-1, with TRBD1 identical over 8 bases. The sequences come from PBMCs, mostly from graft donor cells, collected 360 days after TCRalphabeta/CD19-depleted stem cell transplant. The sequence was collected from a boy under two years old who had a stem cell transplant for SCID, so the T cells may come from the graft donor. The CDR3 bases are TGTGCCAGCAGGGGGCAGGGGGCAAGAGCTTTCTTT. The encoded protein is CASRGQGARAFF.